The clone carrying this T cell receptor (beta chain) was counted ten times or more. These data come from a study of early T cells in non-severe SARS-CoV-2 infection. Each CDR3 protein is one row after TCRdb ran MiXCR on the 5' RACE reads. The sample includes tens of thousands of distinct CDR3 sequences, about 4.5% of them seen just once. Germline assignment: CDR1 GTSNPN and CDR2 SVGIG (reference sequence). The CDR3 spans 13 residues. V lost 3 bases to trimming and J lost 0 bases, with 9 bases between them. This rearrangement joins TRBV30 to TRBJ2-7; D is perhaps TRBD1 (5 bases). This clonotype was sampled from an adult who was a healthcare worker with PCR-confirmed SARS-CoV-2 infection or an uninfected control (not recorded which). Sequenced material: whole blood, taken at baseline. CDR3 DNA sequence: TGTGCCTGGAGGGACACGAGCTCCTACGAGCAGTACTTC. Amino acids: CAWRDTSSYEQYF.